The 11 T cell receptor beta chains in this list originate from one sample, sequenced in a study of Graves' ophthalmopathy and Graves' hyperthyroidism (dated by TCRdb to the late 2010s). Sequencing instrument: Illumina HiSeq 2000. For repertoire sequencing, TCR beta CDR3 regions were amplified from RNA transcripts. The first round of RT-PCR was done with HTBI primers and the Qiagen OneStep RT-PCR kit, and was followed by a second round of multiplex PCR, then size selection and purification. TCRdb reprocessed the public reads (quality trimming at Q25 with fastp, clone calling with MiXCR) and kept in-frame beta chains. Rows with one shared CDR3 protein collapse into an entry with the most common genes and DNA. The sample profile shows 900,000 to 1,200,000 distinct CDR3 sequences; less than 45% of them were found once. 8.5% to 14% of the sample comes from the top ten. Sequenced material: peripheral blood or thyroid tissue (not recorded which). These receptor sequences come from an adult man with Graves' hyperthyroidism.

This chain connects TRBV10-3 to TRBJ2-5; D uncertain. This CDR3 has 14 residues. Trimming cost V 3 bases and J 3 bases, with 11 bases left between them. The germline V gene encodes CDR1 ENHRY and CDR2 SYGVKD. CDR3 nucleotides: TGTGCCATCAGTGATGCCGAAAAGGAAGAGACCCAGTACTTC. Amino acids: CAISDAEKEETQYF.

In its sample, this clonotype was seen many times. CDR3 protein: CSADEGQGPNGYTF. The CDR3 DNA is TGCAGTGCCGACGAAGGACAGGGCCCAAATGGCTACACCTTC. J is TRBJ1-2 and V is TRBV20-1; TRBD1 aligns across 8 bases. The V gene's germline CDR1 is DFQATT and CDR2 SNEGSKA (reference sequence). The length of the CDR3 is 14 residues. V was clipped by 6 bases and J by 6 bases; unmatched bases: 12.

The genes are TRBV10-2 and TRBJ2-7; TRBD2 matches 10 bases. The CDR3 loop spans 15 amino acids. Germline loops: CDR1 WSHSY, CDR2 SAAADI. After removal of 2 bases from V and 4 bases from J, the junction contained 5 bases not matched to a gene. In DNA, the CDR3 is TGCGCCAGCAGTGAGAGCAGCGGGGGGGCTTACGAGCAGTACTTC. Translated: CASSESSGGAYEQYF.

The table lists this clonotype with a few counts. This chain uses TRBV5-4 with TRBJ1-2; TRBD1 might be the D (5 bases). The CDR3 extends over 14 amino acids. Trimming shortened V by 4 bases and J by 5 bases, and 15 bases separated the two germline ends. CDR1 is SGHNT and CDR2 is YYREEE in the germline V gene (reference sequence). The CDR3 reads CASSLDNTIYGYTF. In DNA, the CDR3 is TGTGCCAGCAGCCTGGACAACACGATATATGGCTACACCTTC.

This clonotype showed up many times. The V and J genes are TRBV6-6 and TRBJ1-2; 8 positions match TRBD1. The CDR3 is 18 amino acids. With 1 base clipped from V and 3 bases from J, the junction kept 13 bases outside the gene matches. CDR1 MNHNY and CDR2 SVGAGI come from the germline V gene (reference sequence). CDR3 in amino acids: CASSYWGSHSTGDYGYTF. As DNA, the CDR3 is TGTGCCAGCAGTTACTGGGGTTCGCACTCGACAGGGGACTATGGCTACACCTTC.

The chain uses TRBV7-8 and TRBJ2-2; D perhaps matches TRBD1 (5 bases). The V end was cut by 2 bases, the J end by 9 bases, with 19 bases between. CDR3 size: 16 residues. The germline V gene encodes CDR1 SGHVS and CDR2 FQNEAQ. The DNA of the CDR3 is TGTGCCAGCAGCTTATGGGCAGGGATGATTCTACGGGAGCTGTTTTTT. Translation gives CASSLWAGMILRELFF.

CDR3 DNA: TGTGCCAGCAGCCAAAACGGGGCTAATGAAAAACTGTTTTTT. Encoded protein: CASSQNGANEKLFF. V gene TRBV2 combines with J gene TRBJ1-4, with unresolved D. The V end lost 6 bases, the J end lost 3 bases, and 11 bases lay between the germline ends. Germline V gene sequence: CDR1 SNHLY, CDR2 FYNNEI. CDR3 length: 14 residues.

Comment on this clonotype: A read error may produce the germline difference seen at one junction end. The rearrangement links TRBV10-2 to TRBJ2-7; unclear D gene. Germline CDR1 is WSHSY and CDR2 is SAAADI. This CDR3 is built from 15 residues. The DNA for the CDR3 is TGTGCCAGCAGTGTTGCGTCGGTAGTCCTCCACGAGCAGTACTTC. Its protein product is CASSVASVVLHEQYF.

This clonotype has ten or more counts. CDR3 region: CATSDRGLEAFF. In DNA, the CDR3 is TGTGCCACCAGTGATCGAGGCCTCGAAGCTTTCTTT. The chain is built from TRBV24-1 and TRBJ1-1; D unclear. V gave up 3 bases and J gave up 8 bases, with 9 bases separating them. The length of the CDR3 is 12 residues. Germline CDR1 is KGHDR and CDR2 is SFDVKD.

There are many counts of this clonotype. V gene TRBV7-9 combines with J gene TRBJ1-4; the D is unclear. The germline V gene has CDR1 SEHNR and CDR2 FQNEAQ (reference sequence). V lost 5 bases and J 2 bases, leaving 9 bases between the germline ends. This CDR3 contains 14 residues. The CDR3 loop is CASSLDMTNEKLFF. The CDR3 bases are TGTGCCAGCAGCCTAGACATGACTAATGAAAAACTGTTTTTT.

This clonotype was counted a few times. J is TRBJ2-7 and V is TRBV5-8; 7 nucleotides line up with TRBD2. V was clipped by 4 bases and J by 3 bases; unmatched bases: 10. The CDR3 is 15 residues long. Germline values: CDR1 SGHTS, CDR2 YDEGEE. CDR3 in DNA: TGTGCCAGCAGCCACCTGGGAGGGATAAGCTACGAGCAGTACTTC. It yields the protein CASSHLGGISYEQYF.